The subject of this entry is one TCR beta chain. Its antigen is undetermined. PCR used 60 Vbeta primers and 13 Jbeta primers. Data came from immunoSEQ multiplex PCR; TCRdb stores just in-frame clones and leaves some out. The data show 180,000 or so clones, roughly 79% seen once. The CDR3 is 15 residues long. With 5 bases removed from V and 0 bases from J, the gap between germline ends came to 11 bases. The V gene's germline CDR1 is PRHDT and CDR2 FYEKMQ (reference sequence). The sample is drawn from a study of cytomegalovirus exposure and HLA in healthy donors. General study results and limits: V- and J-gene trimming in TCR beta was tied to a missense DCLRE1C variant by an analysis performed later. Analyzed later, most CMV-associated TCR beta chains appeared HLA-restricted.

The source of this sequence is a woman younger than 45 in good health and CMV-seropositive. The sequenced material came from PBMCs. The genes are TRBV13 and TRBJ2-1; D gene uncertain. The CDR3 nucleotides are TGTGCCAGCAGCACTTGGTCTAGCTCCTACAATGAGCAGTTCTTC. Encoded protein: CASSTWSSSYNEQFF.